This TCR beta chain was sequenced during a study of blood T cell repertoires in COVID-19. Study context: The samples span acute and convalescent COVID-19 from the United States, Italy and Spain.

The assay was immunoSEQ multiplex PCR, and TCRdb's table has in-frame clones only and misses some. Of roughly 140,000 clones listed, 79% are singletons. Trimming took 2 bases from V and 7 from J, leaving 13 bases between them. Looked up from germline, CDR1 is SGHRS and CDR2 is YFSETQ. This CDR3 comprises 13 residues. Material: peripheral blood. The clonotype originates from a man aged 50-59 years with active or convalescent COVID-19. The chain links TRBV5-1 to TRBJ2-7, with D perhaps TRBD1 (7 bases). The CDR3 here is CASSFRGDFEQYF. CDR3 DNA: TGCGCCAGCAGCTTCAGGGGGGATTTTGAGCAGTACTTC.